This TCR beta chain was recorded in a study of blood T cell repertoires in COVID-19. Study details: Sample material is recorded as cDNA or gDNA derived from T cells, B-cell-depleted T cells, or PBMCs.

This CDR3 comprises 13 residues. Germline values: CDR1 SEHNR, CDR2 FQNEAQ (reference sequence). Trimming pared 5 bases from V and 5 bases from J, leaving 13 bases between. Profiled with immunoSEQ multiplex PCR; TCRdb holds only in-frame clones, not every one. The table includes 390,000 or so clones, 75% to 90% detected once. The sample holds a few counts of this clone. Material: PBMCs or T cells enriched from blood (not recorded which). This rearrangement joins TRBV7-9 to TRBJ2-7; D perhaps matches TRBD2 (6 bases). The receptor was isolated from a woman aged 45-65 years who had recovered from COVID-19. As DNA, the CDR3 is TGTGCCAGCAGCGATAATTGGGGGGACGAGCAGTACTTC. Residues: CASSDNWGDEQYF.